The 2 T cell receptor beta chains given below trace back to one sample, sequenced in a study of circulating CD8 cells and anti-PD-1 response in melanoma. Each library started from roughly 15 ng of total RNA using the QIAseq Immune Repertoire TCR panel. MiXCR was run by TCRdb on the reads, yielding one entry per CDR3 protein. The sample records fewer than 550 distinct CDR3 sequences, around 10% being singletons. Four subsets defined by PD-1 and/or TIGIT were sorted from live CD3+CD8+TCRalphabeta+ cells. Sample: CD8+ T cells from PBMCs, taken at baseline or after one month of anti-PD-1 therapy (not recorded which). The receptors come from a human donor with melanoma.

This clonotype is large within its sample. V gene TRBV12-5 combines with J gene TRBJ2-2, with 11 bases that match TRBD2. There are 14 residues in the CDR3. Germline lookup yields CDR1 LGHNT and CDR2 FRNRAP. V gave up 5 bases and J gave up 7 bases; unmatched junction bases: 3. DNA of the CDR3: TGTGCTAGTGGTACCGGACTAGCGGGCGGGGAGCTGTTTTTT. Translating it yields CASGTGLAGGELFF.

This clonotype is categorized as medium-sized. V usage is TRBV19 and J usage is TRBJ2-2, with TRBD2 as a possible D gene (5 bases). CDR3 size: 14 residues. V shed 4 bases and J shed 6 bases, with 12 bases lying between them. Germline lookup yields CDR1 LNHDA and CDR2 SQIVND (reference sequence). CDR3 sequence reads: CASSKLGVAGELFF. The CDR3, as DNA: TGTGCCAGTAGTAAACTGGGAGTCGCCGGGGAGCTGTTTTTT.